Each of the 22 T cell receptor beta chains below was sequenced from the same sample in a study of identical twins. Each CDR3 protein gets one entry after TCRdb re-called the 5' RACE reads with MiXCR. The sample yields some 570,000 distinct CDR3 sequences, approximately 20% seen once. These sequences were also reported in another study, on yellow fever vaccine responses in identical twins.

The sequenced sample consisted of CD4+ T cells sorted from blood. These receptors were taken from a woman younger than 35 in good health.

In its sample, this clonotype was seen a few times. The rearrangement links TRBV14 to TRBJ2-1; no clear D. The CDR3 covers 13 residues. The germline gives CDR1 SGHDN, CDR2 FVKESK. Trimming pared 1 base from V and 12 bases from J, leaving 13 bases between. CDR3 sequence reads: CASSQGMVGTQFF. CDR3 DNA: TGTGCCAGCAGCCAAGGGATGGTAGGAACGCAGTTCTTC.

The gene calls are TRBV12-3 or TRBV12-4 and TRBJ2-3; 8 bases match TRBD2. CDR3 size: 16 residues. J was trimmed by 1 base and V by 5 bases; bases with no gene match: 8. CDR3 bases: TGTGCCAGCAGTCCATGGACTAGCTTTCGCACAGATACGCAGTATTTT. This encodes CASSPWTSFRTDTQYF.

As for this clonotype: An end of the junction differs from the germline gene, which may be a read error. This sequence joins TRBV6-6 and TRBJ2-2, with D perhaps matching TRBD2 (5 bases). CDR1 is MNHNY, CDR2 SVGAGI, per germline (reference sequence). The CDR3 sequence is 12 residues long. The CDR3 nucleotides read TGTGCCAGCAGTCGAAGCTCCGGGGAGCCGTTTTTT. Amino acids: CASSRSSGEPFF.

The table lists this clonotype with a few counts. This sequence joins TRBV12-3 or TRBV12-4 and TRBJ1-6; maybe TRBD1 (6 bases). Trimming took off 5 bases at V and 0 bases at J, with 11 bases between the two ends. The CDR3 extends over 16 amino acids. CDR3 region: CASSRGASSYNSPLHF. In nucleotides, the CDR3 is TGTGCCAGCAGTAGGGGGGCGAGCTCCTATAATTCACCCCTCCACTTT.

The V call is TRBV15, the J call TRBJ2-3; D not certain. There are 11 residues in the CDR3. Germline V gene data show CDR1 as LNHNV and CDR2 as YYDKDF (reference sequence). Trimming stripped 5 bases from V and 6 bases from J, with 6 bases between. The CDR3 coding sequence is TGTGCCACCAGCCGTCGTGATACGCAGTATTTT. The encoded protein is CATSRRDTQYF.

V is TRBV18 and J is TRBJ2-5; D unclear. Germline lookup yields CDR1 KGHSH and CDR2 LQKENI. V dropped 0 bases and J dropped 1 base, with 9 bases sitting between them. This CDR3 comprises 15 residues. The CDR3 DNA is TGTGCCAGCTCACCACCGGTAGTGATCCAAGAGACCCAGTACTTC. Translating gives CASSPPVVIQETQYF.

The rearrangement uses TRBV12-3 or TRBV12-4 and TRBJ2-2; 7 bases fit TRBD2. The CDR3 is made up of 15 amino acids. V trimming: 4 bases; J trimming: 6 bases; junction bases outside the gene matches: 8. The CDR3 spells CASSSRGGSAGELFF. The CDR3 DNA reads TGTGCCAGCAGTTCCCGGGGAGGGTCTGCCGGGGAGCTGTTTTTT.

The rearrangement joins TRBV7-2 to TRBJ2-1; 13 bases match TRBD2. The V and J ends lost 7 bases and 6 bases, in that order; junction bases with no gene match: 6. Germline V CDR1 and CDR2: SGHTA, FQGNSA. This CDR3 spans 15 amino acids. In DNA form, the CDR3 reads TGTGCCAGCACCATCGGACTAGCGGGAGTCAATGAGCAGTTCTTC. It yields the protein CASTIGLAGVNEQFF.

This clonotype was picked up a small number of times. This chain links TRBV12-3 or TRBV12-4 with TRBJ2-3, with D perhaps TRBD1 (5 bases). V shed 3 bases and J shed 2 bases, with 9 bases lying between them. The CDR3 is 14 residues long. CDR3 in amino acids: CASSFRQYTDTQYF. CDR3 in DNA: TGTGCCAGCAGTTTCAGACAGTACACAGATACGCAGTATTTT.

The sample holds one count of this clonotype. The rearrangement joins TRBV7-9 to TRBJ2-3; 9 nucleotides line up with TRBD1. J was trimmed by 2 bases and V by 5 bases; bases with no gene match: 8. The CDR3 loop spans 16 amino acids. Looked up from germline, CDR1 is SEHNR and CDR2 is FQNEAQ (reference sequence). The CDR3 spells CASSPRGDRATDTQYF. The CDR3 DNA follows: TGTGCCAGCAGCCCTAGGGGGGACAGGGCCACAGATACGCAGTATTTT.

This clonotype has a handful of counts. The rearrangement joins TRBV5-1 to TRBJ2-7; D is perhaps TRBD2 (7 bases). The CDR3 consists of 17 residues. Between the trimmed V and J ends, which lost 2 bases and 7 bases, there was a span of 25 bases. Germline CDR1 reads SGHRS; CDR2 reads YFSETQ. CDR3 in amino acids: CASSFSGGAGPTGEQYF. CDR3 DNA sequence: TGCGCCAGCAGCTTTTCGGGGGGCGCAGGGCCTACGGGAGAGCAGTACTTC.

The CDR3 sequence: CASSPRYSNQPQHF. CDR3 nucleotide sequence: TGTGCCAGCAGTCCCCGGTATAGCAATCAGCCCCAGCATTTT. The rearrangement uses TRBV12-3 or TRBV12-4 and TRBJ1-5; no reliable D call. Trimming cost V 5 bases and J 0 bases, with 8 bases left between them. CDR3 length: 14 amino acids.

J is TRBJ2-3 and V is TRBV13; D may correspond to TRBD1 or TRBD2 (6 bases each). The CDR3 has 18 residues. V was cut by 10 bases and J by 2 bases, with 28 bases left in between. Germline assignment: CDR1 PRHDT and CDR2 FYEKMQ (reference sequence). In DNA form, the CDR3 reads TGTGCCACCCAGCCCCGCCCCGGGGGCAGCGCCTACACAGATACGCAGTATTTT. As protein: CATQPRPGGSAYTDTQYF.

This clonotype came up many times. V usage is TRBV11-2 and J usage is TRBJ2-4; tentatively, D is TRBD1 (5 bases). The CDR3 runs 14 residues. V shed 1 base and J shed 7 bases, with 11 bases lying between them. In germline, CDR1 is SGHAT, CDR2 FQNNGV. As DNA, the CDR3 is TGTGCCAGCAGCTTAGTTACAGGACGGAACATTCAGTACTTC. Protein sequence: CASSLVTGRNIQYF.

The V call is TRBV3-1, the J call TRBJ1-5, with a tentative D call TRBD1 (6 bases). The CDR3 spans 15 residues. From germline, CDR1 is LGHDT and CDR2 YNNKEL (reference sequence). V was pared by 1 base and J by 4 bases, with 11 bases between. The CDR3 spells CASSQAPGENQPQHF. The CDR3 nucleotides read TGTGCCAGCAGCCAAGCACCAGGGGAAAATCAGCCCCAGCATTTT.

The DNA for the CDR3 is TGTGCCAGCAGTTTAGAAGGGACGCAGGCTTTCTTT. Protein: CASSLEGTQAFF. The chain links TRBV12-3 or TRBV12-4 to TRBJ1-1, with a possible D match to TRBD1 (5 bases). The V end was cut by 1 base, the J end by 11 bases, with 11 bases between. The CDR3 loop spans 12 amino acids.

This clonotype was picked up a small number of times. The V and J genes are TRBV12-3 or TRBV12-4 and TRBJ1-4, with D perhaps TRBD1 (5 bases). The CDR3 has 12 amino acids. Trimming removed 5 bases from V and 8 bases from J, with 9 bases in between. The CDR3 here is CASSLGTEKLFF. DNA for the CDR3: TGTGCCAGCAGTCTCGGGACCGAAAAACTGTTTTTT.

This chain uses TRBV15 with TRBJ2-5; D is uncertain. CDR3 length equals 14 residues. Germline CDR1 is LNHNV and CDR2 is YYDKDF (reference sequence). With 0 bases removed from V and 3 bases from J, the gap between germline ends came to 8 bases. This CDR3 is CATSRDLSEETQYF. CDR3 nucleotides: TGTGCCACCAGCAGAGATCTTAGTGAAGAGACCCAGTACTTC.

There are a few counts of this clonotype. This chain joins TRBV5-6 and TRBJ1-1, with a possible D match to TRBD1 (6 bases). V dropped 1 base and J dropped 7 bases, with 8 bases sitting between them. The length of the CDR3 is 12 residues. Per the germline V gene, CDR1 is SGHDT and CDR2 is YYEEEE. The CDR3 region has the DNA TGTGCCAGCAGCTTGCGAGGGGGTGAAGCTTTCTTT. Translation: CASSLRGGEAFF.

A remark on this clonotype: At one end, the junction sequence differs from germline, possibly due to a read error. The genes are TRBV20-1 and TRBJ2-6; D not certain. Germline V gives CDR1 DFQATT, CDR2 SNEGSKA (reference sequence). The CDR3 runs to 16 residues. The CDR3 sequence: CCARVHGSSGANVLTF. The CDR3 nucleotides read TGCTGTGCTAGAGTTCACGGATCTTCTGGGGCCAACGTCCTGACTTTC.

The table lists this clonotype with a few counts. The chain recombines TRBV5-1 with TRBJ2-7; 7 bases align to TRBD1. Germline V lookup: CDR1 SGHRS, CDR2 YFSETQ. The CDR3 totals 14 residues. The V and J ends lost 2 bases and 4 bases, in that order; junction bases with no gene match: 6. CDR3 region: CASSFKGTEYEQYF. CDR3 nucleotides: TGCGCCAGCAGCTTTAAGGGGACAGAATACGAGCAGTACTTC.

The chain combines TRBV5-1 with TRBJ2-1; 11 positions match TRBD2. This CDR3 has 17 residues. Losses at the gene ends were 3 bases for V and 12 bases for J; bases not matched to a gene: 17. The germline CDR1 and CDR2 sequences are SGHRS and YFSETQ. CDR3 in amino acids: CASSSPNGPLAGEGQFF. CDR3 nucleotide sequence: TGCGCCAGCAGCTCCCCAAACGGTCCACTAGCGGGAGAGGGGCAGTTCTTC.